This TCR beta chain was found in a study of resident and recirculating memory T cells in vitiligo. Study at large: No cells were sorted; samples were homogenized just before genomic DNA extraction.

General study findings and limits: Sequences differed between biopsy sites and patients, suggesting private specificity. Vitiligo lesions lacked a unique dominant clone, and clonality varied.

Per the germline V gene, CDR1 is SQVTM and CDR2 is ANQGSEA. This CDR3 comprises 11 residues. Trimming took off 4 bases at V and 1 base at J, with 4 bases between the two ends. The method was immunoSEQ multiplex PCR; TCRdb's version includes in-frame clones alone and lacks a portion of them. This sample has 70,000 to 85,000 clones, with approximately 90% found just once. Of note for this clone: Its specificity is not known.

The rearrangement links TRBV29-1 to TRBJ1-1; no definite D call. Sample: blood. This sequence originates from a male donor with vitiligo. CDR3 in amino acids: CSVARNTEAFF. Written as DNA, the CDR3 is TGCAGCGTTGCCAGGAACACTGAAGCTTTCTTT.